This TCR beta chain was profiled in a study of control samples from healthy donors and cancer patients. This CDR3 contains 16 residues. CDR1 is SGHRS and CDR2 is YFSETQ in the germline V gene. Trimming took off 1 base at V and 4 bases at J, with 17 bases between the two ends. Here immunoSEQ multiplex PCR was the method, and the copy in TCRdb shows in-frame clones only, minus some. Among tens of thousands of clones, roughly 83% were seen once, and the ten largest hold roughly 47%. The clonotype comes from a man between 60 and 75 years old in good health. This chain connects TRBV5-1 to TRBJ1-1; D possibly corresponds to TRBD1 (5 bases). Sequenced material: blood. The CDR3 DNA follows: TGCGCCAGCAGCTTGAATCTTGCCAGGGTGGGCACTGAAGCTTTCTTT. Translation: CASSLNLARVGTEAFF.